The T cell receptor (beta chain) under discussion was sequenced for a study of blood T cell repertoires in COVID-19. Study in general: The United States, Italy and Spain were the sources of the acute and convalescent COVID-19 samples. In each case, the material was cDNA or gDNA derived from T cells, B-cell-depleted T cells, or PBMCs.

This clone was counted between two and nine times. V lost 3 bases, J lost 13 bases, and 18 bases lay in between. The CDR3 has 13 amino acids. CDR1 SEHNR and CDR2 FQNEAQ come from the germline V gene (reference sequence). Methods used by the authors: It was from reference gene primer amplification that nucleated cell counts were estimated. Assay used: immunoSEQ multiplex PCR; TCRdb lists only in-frame clones, some missing. V, J and clone size reflect that table, while D and trimming were determined from the DNA. The data contain under 500,000 clones, roughly 91% of them singletons. This chain links TRBV7-9 with TRBJ1-1; tentative D call: TRBD1 (5 bases). The TCR comes from a woman in her 30s with acute or convalescent COVID-19. The sequenced sample was peripheral blood. The CDR3 DNA is TGTGCCAGCAGCTTGAACCCCGGGGGGAGGCATTTCTTT. Its protein is CASSLNPGGRHFF. The full variable domain, with the rest looked up from reference TRBV7-9 and TRBJ1-1, is DTGVSQNPRHKITKRGQNVTFRCDPISEHNRLYWYRQTLGQGPEFLTYFQNEAQLEKSRLLSDRFSAERPKGSFSTLEIQRTEQGDSAMYLCASSLNPGGRHFFGQGTRLTVV.